This T cell receptor (beta chain) was identified during a study of cytomegalovirus exposure and HLA in healthy donors. Study details: A later analysis reported the same platform for the roughly 110 validation repertoires and the approximately 720 first-cohort repertoires.

The protocol was immunoSEQ multiplex PCR, while the TCRdb copy is restricted to in-frame clones and leaves out a portion. The sample holds approximately 200,000 clones, about four fifths seen once. General study findings and limits: According to a subsequent analysis, TCR clusters from the first cohort were inclined to appear together in the 110 or so validation repertoires.

This CDR3 spans 15 amino acids. The germline V gene has CDR1 SEHNR and CDR2 FQNEAQ (reference sequence). V shed 5 bases, J shed 3 bases, and the junction held 10 bases outside the gene matches. On this clone itself: The antigen remains unidentified.

This sequence originates from a man aged 18-30 years in good health and CMV-seropositive. This chain joins TRBV7-9 and TRBJ2-7; 7 bases match TRBD2. Sequencing input: PBMCs. The CDR3 nucleotides are TGTGCCAGCAGCCCCCCCCTAGCGGCTTTCTACGAGCAGTACTTC. Translation: CASSPPLAAFYEQYF.